These T cell receptor beta chains were read from a single sample in a study of blood T cell repertoires in COVID-19. Sequenced by immunoSEQ multiplex PCR; TCRdb stores in-frame clones only, minus some. The sample lists around 100,000 clones, about 88% occurring once. Sequenced input: peripheral blood. These receptors were obtained from an elderly man with acute or convalescent COVID-19. Each CDR3 is given with its conserved first and last residue. Each record gives: V gene, D gene, clone size, J gene, CDR3 protein, CDR3 DNA. A D gene is named only where the DNA matches it firmly. A row's size may be missing; if present it is once, few, many or a size class.

v_call: TRBV19; d_call: TRBD1; clone_size: -; j_call: TRBJ1-5; cdr3_aa: CASSSPTGGYSNQPQHF; cdr3_nt: TGTGCCAGTAGTTCACCGACAGGGGGGTATAGCAATCAGCCCCAGCATTTT
v_call: TRBV29-1; d_call: TRBD2; clone_size: -; j_call: TRBJ2-1; cdr3_aa: CSAGLAGYNEQFF; cdr3_nt: TGCAGCGCCGGACTAGCGGGATACAATGAGCAGTTCTTC
v_call: TRBV3-1/TRBV3-2; d_call: TRBD2; clone_size: -; j_call: TRBJ2-2; cdr3_aa: CASSQIAGGTGELFF; cdr3_nt: TGTGCCAGCAGCCAGATAGCGGGAGGGACCGGGGAGCTGTTTTTT
v_call: TRBV6-2/TRBV6-3; d_call: -; clone_size: -; j_call: TRBJ1-2; cdr3_aa: CASSYGPATSNYGYTF; cdr3_nt: TGTGCCAGCAGTTACGGGCCAGCAACGTCTAACTATGGCTACACCTTC
v_call: TRBV21-1; d_call: -; clone_size: -; j_call: TRBJ2-4; cdr3_aa: CASSAQPQLVSAKNIQYF; cdr3_nt: TGTGCCAGCAGCGCCCAGCCCCAACTAGTTTCAGCCAAAAACATTCAGTACTTC
v_call: TRBV7-2; d_call: TRBD2; clone_size: -; j_call: TRBJ2-7; cdr3_aa: CASSAGLAGEYSYEQYF; cdr3_nt: TGTGCCAGCAGCGCGGGACTAGCAGGCGAATATTCCTACGAGCAGTACTTC
v_call: TRBV12-3/TRBV12-4; d_call: -; clone_size: -; j_call: TRBJ2-1; cdr3_aa: CASSLGLEFEQFF; cdr3_nt: TGTGCCAGCAGTTTAGGGCTTGAATTTGAGCAGTTCTTC
v_call: TRBV7-3; d_call: TRBD2; clone_size: -; j_call: TRBJ2-1; cdr3_aa: CASSSTGTSGRLGNEQFF; cdr3_nt: TGTGCCAGCAGCTCGACCGGGACTAGCGGGAGACTAGGCAATGAGCAGTTCTTC
v_call: TRBV6-5; d_call: -; clone_size: once; j_call: TRBJ2-7; cdr3_aa: CASAAIYEQYF; cdr3_nt: TGTGCCAGCGCGGCTATTTACGAGCAGTACTTC
v_call: TRBV5-5; d_call: -; clone_size: -; j_call: TRBJ2-3; cdr3_aa: CASSLYWVGTSTDTQYF; cdr3_nt: TGTGCCAGCAGCTTGTATTGGGTCGGGACTAGCACAGATACGCAGTATTTT
v_call: TRBV29-1; d_call: TRBD1; clone_size: few; j_call: TRBJ2-7; cdr3_aa: CSVQGQGIGEQYF; cdr3_nt: TGCAGCGTTCAGGGACAGGGTATAGGGGAGCAGTACTTC
v_call: TRBV29-1; d_call: TRBD2; clone_size: -; j_call: TRBJ2-7; cdr3_aa: CSVARLTSGRSYEQYF; cdr3_nt: TGCAGCGTCGCCCGTCTGACTAGCGGGAGATCCTACGAGCAGTACTTC
v_call: TRBV23-1; d_call: TRBD1; clone_size: -; j_call: TRBJ2-2; cdr3_aa: CASSPGSQGAPGELFF; cdr3_nt: TGCGCCAGCAGTCCGGGATCACAGGGGGCCCCCGGGGAGCTGTTTTTT
v_call: TRBV28; d_call: TRBD2; clone_size: -; j_call: TRBJ2-7; cdr3_aa: CASSFPGGASYEQYF; cdr3_nt: TGTGCCAGCAGTTTCCCGGGAGGGGCTTCCTACGAGCAGTACTTC
v_call: TRBV3-1/TRBV3-2; d_call: TRBD2; clone_size: -; j_call: TRBJ2-7; cdr3_aa: CASSQWGRGGNEQYF; cdr3_nt: TGTGCCAGCAGCCAATGGGGGAGGGGCGGGAACGAGCAGTACTTC
v_call: TRBV14; d_call: TRBD2; clone_size: -; j_call: TRBJ2-1; cdr3_aa: CASSLAGPAYNEQFF; cdr3_nt: TGTGCCAGCAGCCTAGCGGGACCGGCCTACAATGAGCAGTTCTTC
v_call: TRBV3-1/TRBV3-2; d_call: TRBD2; clone_size: -; j_call: TRBJ2-3; cdr3_aa: CASSQVLAGTDTQYF; cdr3_nt: TGTGCCAGCAGCCAAGTACTAGCGGGAACAGATACGCAGTATTTT
v_call: TRBV13; d_call: -; clone_size: -; j_call: TRBJ2-3; cdr3_aa: CASSLGGADTQYF; cdr3_nt: TGTGCCAGCAGCTTAGGTGGAGCAGATACGCAGTATTTT
v_call: TRBV19; d_call: -; clone_size: -; j_call: TRBJ1-6; cdr3_aa: CASSRETENNSPLHF; cdr3_nt: TGTGCCAGTAGTAGAGAGACAGAAAATAATTCACCCCTCCACTTT
v_call: TRBV19; d_call: TRBD2; clone_size: -; j_call: TRBJ2-1; cdr3_aa: CASSMWTASGRRDNEQFF; cdr3_nt: TGTGCCAGTAGTATGTGGACAGCTAGCGGGAGGAGGGACAATGAGCAGTTCTTC
v_call: TRBV4-2; d_call: -; clone_size: few; j_call: TRBJ2-7; cdr3_aa: CASSQDLRQYF; cdr3_nt: TGTGCCAGCAGCCAAGACCTCCGTCAGTACTTC
v_call: TRBV7-2; d_call: TRBD2; clone_size: -; j_call: TRBJ2-3; cdr3_aa: CASSLGMAGGGNTQYF; cdr3_nt: TGTGCCAGCAGCTTAGGGATGGCGGGAGGAGGGAATACGCAGTATTTT
v_call: TRBV6-2/TRBV6-3; d_call: -; clone_size: -; j_call: TRBJ1-2; cdr3_aa: CASSQSGGRGYTF; cdr3_nt: TGTGCCAGCAGTCAGTCGGGGGGCCGTGGCTACACCTTC
v_call: TRBV3-1/TRBV3-2; d_call: -; clone_size: -; j_call: TRBJ2-7; cdr3_aa: CASSQGLQQGTYEQYF; cdr3_nt: TGTGCCAGCAGCCAAGGGCTTCAACAGGGTACCTACGAGCAGTACTTC
v_call: TRBV19; d_call: TRBD2; clone_size: -; j_call: TRBJ2-3; cdr3_aa: CASKGTSGGIGGTDTQYF; cdr3_nt: TGTGCCAGTAAGGGAACTAGCGGGGGAATAGGAGGCACAGATACGCAGTATTTT
v_call: TRBV6-5; d_call: TRBD1; clone_size: -; j_call: TRBJ1-5; cdr3_aa: CASKKGQWNNQPQHF; cdr3_nt: TGTGCCAGCAAAAAGGGACAGTGGAACAATCAGCCCCAGCATTTT
v_call: TRBV5-1; d_call: TRBD2; clone_size: -; j_call: TRBJ2-7; cdr3_aa: CASSPALGLAYEQYF; cdr3_nt: TGCGCCAGCAGCCCCGCTTTGGGACTAGCTTACGAGCAGTACTTC
v_call: TRBV29-1; d_call: TRBD2; clone_size: -; j_call: TRBJ2-5; cdr3_aa: CSVEEGRGGTETQYF; cdr3_nt: TGCAGCGTTGAAGAAGGACGGGGGGGAACGGAGACCCAGTACTTC
v_call: TRBV7-2; d_call: TRBD1; clone_size: once; j_call: TRBJ2-7; cdr3_aa: CASSPTGNEQYF; cdr3_nt: TGTGCCAGCAGCCCGACAGGGAACGAGCAGTACTTC
v_call: TRBV28; d_call: -; clone_size: -; j_call: TRBJ2-7; cdr3_aa: CASSLRYEQYF; cdr3_nt: TGTGCCAGCAGTTTGCGGTACGAGCAGTACTTC
v_call: TRBV28; d_call: -; clone_size: -; j_call: TRBJ1-2; cdr3_aa: CASTKGANYGYTF; cdr3_nt: TGTGCCAGCACCAAAGGAGCTAACTATGGCTACACCTTC
v_call: TRBV19; d_call: -; clone_size: -; j_call: TRBJ1-2; cdr3_aa: CASSRGNYGYTF; cdr3_nt: TGTGCCAGTAGCCGGGGGAATTATGGCTACACCTTC
v_call: TRBV11-2; d_call: TRBD1; clone_size: -; j_call: TRBJ2-1; cdr3_aa: CASSRGRGGEQFF; cdr3_nt: TGTGCCAGCAGCCGAGGGCGAGGGGGCGAGCAGTTCTTC
v_call: TRBV7-2; d_call: -; clone_size: -; j_call: TRBJ2-2; cdr3_aa: CASSARGGGYTGELFF; cdr3_nt: TGTGCCAGCAGCGCCCGCGGTGGAGGTTACACCGGGGAGCTGTTTTTT
v_call: TRBV5-1; d_call: -; clone_size: -; j_call: TRBJ2-5; cdr3_aa: CASSPGGPVQETQYF; cdr3_nt: TGCGCCAGCAGCCCTGGAGGGCCGGTTCAAGAGACCCAGTACTTC
v_call: TRBV5-4; d_call: TRBD2; clone_size: -; j_call: TRBJ2-5; cdr3_aa: CASSLALRGSQETQYF; cdr3_nt: TGTGCCAGCAGCTTGGCCTTGCGGGGGAGCCAAGAGACCCAGTACTTC
v_call: TRBV7-6; d_call: TRBD1; clone_size: -; j_call: TRBJ2-3; cdr3_aa: CASSLTGTGVTDTQYF; cdr3_nt: TGTGCCAGCAGCTTAACCGGGACAGGGGTAACGGATACGCAGTATTTT
v_call: TRBV19; d_call: TRBD1; clone_size: -; j_call: TRBJ1-5; cdr3_aa: CASSHEVEGTGNQPQHF; cdr3_nt: TGTGCCAGTAGTCACGAGGTCGAGGGGACAGGGAATCAGCCCCAGCATTTT
v_call: TRBV19; d_call: -; clone_size: -; j_call: TRBJ1-5; cdr3_aa: CASSIEQGRQPQHF; cdr3_nt: TGTGCCAGTAGTATAGAACAGGGCCGTCAGCCCCAGCATTTT
v_call: TRBV28; d_call: -; clone_size: -; j_call: TRBJ1-2; cdr3_aa: CASSPAGRTAKNYGYTF; cdr3_nt: TGTGCCAGCAGTCCCGCCGGGCGGACAGCCAAGAACTATGGCTACACCTTC
v_call: TRBV7-9; d_call: -; clone_size: -; j_call: TRBJ2-5; cdr3_aa: CASSAWTIQETQYF; cdr3_nt: TGTGCCAGCAGCGCGTGGACAATCCAAGAGACCCAGTACTTC
v_call: TRBV9; d_call: TRBD2; clone_size: -; j_call: TRBJ2-2; cdr3_aa: CASSVFPGTSGTGELFF; cdr3_nt: TGTGCCAGCAGCGTCTTTCCGGGGACTAGCGGGACCGGGGAGCTGTTTTTT
v_call: TRBV7-2; d_call: -; clone_size: -; j_call: TRBJ2-1; cdr3_aa: CASSQGQRFNEQFF; cdr3_nt: TGTGCCAGCAGCCAGGGGCAGCGGTTCAATGAGCAGTTCTTC
v_call: TRBV6-2/TRBV6-3; d_call: -; clone_size: few; j_call: TRBJ1-1; cdr3_aa: CASSYSSQGEAFF; cdr3_nt: TGTGCCAGCAGTTACTCATCACAGGGCGAAGCTTTCTTT
v_call: TRBV9; d_call: -; clone_size: once; j_call: TRBJ2-2; cdr3_aa: CASSVWGETGELFF; cdr3_nt: TGTGCCAGCAGCGTATGGGGCGAGACCGGGGAGCTGTTTTTT
v_call: TRBV5-1; d_call: -; clone_size: -; j_call: TRBJ2-3; cdr3_aa: CASSPFGRVTDTQYF; cdr3_nt: TGCGCCAGCAGCCCTTTCGGGAGAGTGACAGATACGCAGTATTTT
v_call: TRBV5-6; d_call: -; clone_size: -; j_call: TRBJ1-4; cdr3_aa: CASSFTGRDEKLFF; cdr3_nt: TGTGCCAGCAGCTTTACTGGGAGGGATGAAAAACTGTTTTTT
v_call: TRBV15; d_call: TRBD2; clone_size: once; j_call: TRBJ2-3; cdr3_aa: CATSRVTSGRYTDTQYF; cdr3_nt: TGTGCCACCAGCAGAGTAACTAGCGGGAGATATACAGATACGCAGTATTTT
v_call: TRBV5-1; d_call: -; clone_size: -; j_call: TRBJ2-2; cdr3_aa: CASSSQIGQGTGELFF; cdr3_nt: TGCGCCAGCAGCTCCCAAATAGGGCAGGGGACCGGGGAGCTGTTTTTT